These T cell receptor beta chains were read from a single sample in a study of identifying expanded T cells in peripheral blood. The method was immunoSEQ multiplex PCR; TCRdb's version includes in-frame clones alone and lacks a portion of them. Here the sample spans some 75,000 clones, under 90% being singletons. The sample taken for sequencing was blood. Receptors were obtained from a person between 18 and 70 years old in good health. Both conserved end residues are part of each CDR3. D genes are given only for firm matches. Only some rows state a clone size, as once, few, many or a class for expanded clones.

j_gene: TRBJ2-7; abundance: -; d_gene: TRBD2; v_gene: TRBV10-2; CDR3nt: TGCGCCACCTCATGGGGCGGGGGTTCCTACGAGCAGTACTTC; CDR3aa: CATSWGGGSYEQYF
j_gene: TRBJ2-7; abundance: -; d_gene: TRBD1; v_gene: TRBV6-5; CDR3nt: TGTGCCAGCAGCTACCATCGACAGGGCGGCGAGCAGTACTTC; CDR3aa: CASSYHRQGGEQYF
j_gene: TRBJ2-7; abundance: -; d_gene: -; v_gene: TRBV2; CDR3nt: TGTGCCAGCAGTGTTCCCTCCTACGAGCAGTACTTC; CDR3aa: CASSVPSYEQYF
j_gene: TRBJ2-5; abundance: -; d_gene: -; v_gene: TRBV5-4; CDR3nt: TGTGCCAGCAGCTTCCGGGGTCCCACGGAGACCCAGTACTTC; CDR3aa: CASSFRGPTETQYF
j_gene: TRBJ2-7; abundance: -; d_gene: -; v_gene: TRBV11-2; CDR3nt: TGTGCCAGCAGCCCGACAGCTAATTCCTACGAGCAGTACTTC; CDR3aa: CASSPTANSYEQYF
j_gene: TRBJ2-7; abundance: -; d_gene: -; v_gene: TRBV7-2; CDR3nt: TGTGCCAGCAGCTTAGATCCATCAGGATACTACGAGCAGTACTTC; CDR3aa: CASSLDPSGYYEQYF
j_gene: TRBJ1-4; abundance: -; d_gene: -; v_gene: TRBV4-3; CDR3nt: TGCGCCAGCAGCCAAGTATCTGGTGAAAAACTGTTTTTT; CDR3aa: CASSQVSGEKLFF
j_gene: TRBJ2-2; abundance: -; d_gene: -; v_gene: TRBV18; CDR3nt: TGTGCCAGCTCACCACCTGCCGGGGAGCTGTTTTTT; CDR3aa: CASSPPAGELFF
j_gene: TRBJ2-5; abundance: -; d_gene: -; v_gene: TRBV5-1; CDR3nt: TGCGCCAGCAGCTTGGAGGGGGTGGGAGAGACCCAGTACTTC; CDR3aa: CASSLEGVGETQYF
j_gene: TRBJ2-7; abundance: few; d_gene: TRBD1; v_gene: TRBV5-1; CDR3nt: TGCGCCAGCAGCTCACTGACAGGGTCCTACGAGCAGTACTTC; CDR3aa: CASSSLTGSYEQYF
j_gene: TRBJ2-7; abundance: -; d_gene: TRBD1; v_gene: TRBV7-6; CDR3nt: TGTGCCAGCAGCCCGGACAGGGGAACCTACGAGCAGTACTTC; CDR3aa: CASSPDRGTYEQYF
j_gene: TRBJ2-3; abundance: -; d_gene: TRBD2; v_gene: TRBV9; CDR3nt: TGTGCCAGCAGCGCCCATCTTCTTAGCGGGGGTTTCACAGATACGCAGTATTTT; CDR3aa: CASSAHLLSGGFTDTQYF
j_gene: TRBJ2-3; abundance: -; d_gene: -; v_gene: TRBV11-3; CDR3nt: TGTGCCAGCAGCTTATTCGAACGTCTTGTCGCAGATACGCAGTATTTT; CDR3aa: CASSLFERLVADTQYF
j_gene: TRBJ2-5; abundance: -; d_gene: -; v_gene: TRBV18; CDR3nt: TGTGCCAGCTCACCAGGGGGAGAGACCCAGTACTTC; CDR3aa: CASSPGGETQYF
j_gene: TRBJ2-2; abundance: -; d_gene: TRBD2; v_gene: TRBV6-6; CDR3nt: TGTGCCAGCAGTATTACGGGGGGTGGCGACACCGGGGAGCTGTTTTTT; CDR3aa: CASSITGGGDTGELFF
j_gene: TRBJ2-7; abundance: -; d_gene: -; v_gene: TRBV6-1; CDR3nt: TGTGCCAGCAGTGGAGGGGGAAGCCCCTACGAGCAGTACTTC; CDR3aa: CASSGGGSPYEQYF
j_gene: TRBJ1-4; abundance: -; d_gene: -; v_gene: TRBV19; CDR3nt: TGTGCCAGTAGCACCGGGACTGATAATGAAAAACTGTTTTTT; CDR3aa: CASSTGTDNEKLFF
j_gene: TRBJ2-1; abundance: -; d_gene: TRBD2; v_gene: TRBV30; CDR3nt: TGTGCCTGGAGTGTAGGTCTAGCGGGCCTCAATGAGCAGTTCTTC; CDR3aa: CAWSVGLAGLNEQFF
j_gene: TRBJ1-2; abundance: -; d_gene: -; v_gene: TRBV28; CDR3nt: TGTGCCAGCAGCTCGAACGCTTATGGCTACACCTTC; CDR3aa: CASSSNAYGYTF
j_gene: TRBJ2-7; abundance: -; d_gene: TRBD1; v_gene: TRBV30; CDR3nt: TGTGCCTGGAAGCAACAGGGGGCGCAGTACGAGCAGTACTTC; CDR3aa: CAWKQQGAQYEQYF
j_gene: TRBJ1-4; abundance: -; d_gene: -; v_gene: TRBV9; CDR3nt: TGTGCCAGCAGCGTTCGTTATGGTGCAACTAATGAAAAACTGTTTTTT; CDR3aa: CASSVRYGATNEKLFF
j_gene: TRBJ2-2; abundance: -; d_gene: -; v_gene: TRBV4-2; CDR3nt: TGTGCCAGCAGCCAAGGACACACGAACACCGGGGAGCTGTTTTTT; CDR3aa: CASSQGHTNTGELFF
j_gene: TRBJ1-1; abundance: -; d_gene: -; v_gene: TRBV6-5; CDR3nt: TGTGCCAGCAGCACGACAGGAGAAGCTTTCTTT; CDR3aa: CASSTTGEAFF
j_gene: TRBJ2-3; abundance: -; d_gene: -; v_gene: TRBV5-1; CDR3nt: TGCGCCAGCAACTCCCAGTATTTT; CDR3aa: CASNSQYF
j_gene: TRBJ1-2; abundance: few; d_gene: TRBD1; v_gene: TRBV4-1; CDR3nt: TGCGCCAGCAGCCAAGGGGGGGACAGCCCGGGCTACACCTTC; CDR3aa: CASSQGGDSPGYTF
j_gene: TRBJ2-2; abundance: -; d_gene: -; v_gene: TRBV7-2; CDR3nt: TGTGCCAGCAGCCCCCCGACCCGGGTTCGGGAGCTGTTTTTT; CDR3aa: CASSPPTRVRELFF
j_gene: TRBJ2-7; abundance: -; d_gene: -; v_gene: TRBV5-4; CDR3nt: TGTGCCAGCAGCCCTGGCAGGGCCTACGAGCAGTACTTC; CDR3aa: CASSPGRAYEQYF
j_gene: TRBJ2-1; abundance: -; d_gene: TRBD1; v_gene: TRBV7-9; CDR3nt: TGTGCCAGCAGCTTAGGGACAGGGGTCCACAATGAGCAGTTCTTC; CDR3aa: CASSLGTGVHNEQFF
j_gene: TRBJ2-3; abundance: -; d_gene: -; v_gene: TRBV29-1; CDR3nt: TGCAGCGTTGTAACCAGAGCGACAGATACGCAGTATTTT; CDR3aa: CSVVTRATDTQYF
j_gene: TRBJ1-2; abundance: -; d_gene: -; v_gene: TRBV10-3; CDR3nt: TGTGCCACATTATGGGGGAACGGTGGCTACACCTTC; CDR3aa: CATLWGNGGYTF
j_gene: TRBJ1-4; abundance: -; d_gene: TRBD1; v_gene: TRBV7-9; CDR3nt: TGTGCCAGCAGCAGACCCGGGACAGGGGGCGAAAAACTGTTTTTT; CDR3aa: CASSRPGTGGEKLFF
j_gene: TRBJ2-7; abundance: -; d_gene: -; v_gene: TRBV6-5; CDR3nt: TGTGCCAGCAGTTACGGGGTATCCTACGAGCAGTACTTC; CDR3aa: CASSYGVSYEQYF
j_gene: TRBJ2-3; abundance: -; d_gene: -; v_gene: TRBV29-1; CDR3nt: TGCAGCGTCGGAGACGGCACAGATACGCAGTATTTT; CDR3aa: CSVGDGTDTQYF
j_gene: TRBJ1-5; abundance: -; d_gene: -; v_gene: TRBV5-1; CDR3nt: TGCGCCAGCAGCCTCGACAGTAATCAGCCCCAGCATTTT; CDR3aa: CASSLDSNQPQHF
j_gene: TRBJ2-7; abundance: once; d_gene: -; v_gene: TRBV10-3; CDR3nt: TGTGCCATCAGTGTCACTAGCCTCTCCTACGAGCAGTACTTC; CDR3aa: CAISVTSLSYEQYF
j_gene: TRBJ2-1; abundance: -; d_gene: -; v_gene: TRBV5-6; CDR3nt: TGTGCCAGCAGCATTGGGAGTGTCTTTGAGCAGTTCTTC; CDR3aa: CASSIGSVFEQFF
j_gene: TRBJ2-2; abundance: -; d_gene: TRBD2; v_gene: TRBV7-3; CDR3nt: TGTGCCAGCACCCCCTCTAGCGGGAGGGGTCCCGGGGAGCTGTTTTTT; CDR3aa: CASTPSSGRGPGELFF
j_gene: TRBJ1-2; abundance: -; d_gene: -; v_gene: TRBV9; CDR3nt: TGTGCCAGCAGCGTAGGTGTAGTGGGGAACTATGGCTACACCTTC; CDR3aa: CASSVGVVGNYGYTF
j_gene: TRBJ2-6; abundance: -; d_gene: -; v_gene: TRBV28; CDR3nt: TGTGCCAGTGGAGGACAGATCAGGGGCAACGTCCTGACTTTC; CDR3aa: CASGGQIRGNVLTF
j_gene: TRBJ2-5; abundance: -; d_gene: -; v_gene: TRBV18; CDR3nt: TGTGCCAGCTCACCAGCAGGGGCGATAGAGACCCAGTACTTC; CDR3aa: CASSPAGAIETQYF
j_gene: TRBJ2-1; abundance: -; d_gene: TRBD2; v_gene: TRBV27; CDR3nt: TGTGCCAGCTCGGGAGGGAGGTTCGACGGGTACAATGAGCAGTTCTTC; CDR3aa: CASSGGRFDGYNEQFF
j_gene: TRBJ2-2; abundance: -; d_gene: TRBD2; v_gene: TRBV6-4; CDR3nt: TGTGCCAGCACCAAAGAGACTAGCGGGAGGGCCCCCGGGGAGCTGTTTTTT; CDR3aa: CASTKETSGRAPGELFF
j_gene: TRBJ2-3; abundance: -; d_gene: TRBD2; v_gene: TRBV5-1; CDR3nt: TGCGCCAGCAACCCCGGCGGGGGAGATACGCAGTATTTT; CDR3aa: CASNPGGGDTQYF
j_gene: TRBJ1-2; abundance: -; d_gene: -; v_gene: TRBV7-2; CDR3nt: TGTGCCAGCGCTTCGGGGGCGCCAAGCGGCTCTCACACCTTC; CDR3aa: CASASGAPSGSHTF
j_gene: TRBJ1-2; abundance: few; d_gene: -; v_gene: TRBV6-5; CDR3nt: TGTGCCAGCAGTCGGGACGGCCGTTTCGGCTACACCTTC; CDR3aa: CASSRDGRFGYTF
j_gene: TRBJ2-1; abundance: -; d_gene: -; v_gene: TRBV28; CDR3nt: TGTGCCAGCAGTCAGGCGGATGAAGAGCAGTTCTTC; CDR3aa: CASSQADEEQFF
j_gene: TRBJ1-1; abundance: few; d_gene: -; v_gene: TRBV20-1; CDR3nt: TGCAGTGCTAGTCAAACGATTGAAGCTTTCTTT; CDR3aa: CSASQTIEAFF
j_gene: TRBJ2-6; abundance: -; d_gene: TRBD1; v_gene: TRBV7-6; CDR3nt: TGTGCCAGCAGCTTACCCCGGACAGGGATAATATCTACTGGGGCCAACGTCCTGACTTTC; CDR3aa: CASSLPRTGIISTGANVLTF
j_gene: TRBJ1-3; abundance: -; d_gene: -; v_gene: TRBV5-1; CDR3nt: TGCGCCAGCAGCATTTTAGCAGGGGATGCAAACACCATATATTTT; CDR3aa: CASSILAGDANTIYF
j_gene: TRBJ2-7; abundance: few; d_gene: -; v_gene: TRBV19; CDR3nt: TGTGCCAGTAGTGCGGACGCCAGCTACGAGCAGTACTTC; CDR3aa: CASSADASYEQYF